One T cell receptor beta chain is described in this entry. The record originates from a study of T cell changes during pregnancy in multiple sclerosis. The CDR3 is 14 residues long. Per the germline V gene, CDR1 is LNHDA and CDR2 is SQIVND (reference sequence). V was trimmed by 6 bases and J by 5 bases, leaving 16 bases between them. Sequenced by immunoSEQ multiplex PCR; TCRdb stores in-frame clones only, minus some. This table holds about 70,000 clones, about nine tenths found once. The clonotype originates from a female donor with multiple sclerosis, enrolled in a pregnancy study. V is TRBV19 and J is TRBJ2-5, with a tentative D call TRBD1 (7 bases). Sequenced material: CD4+ T cells from peripheral blood mononuclear cells, taken after pregnancy. The CDR3 protein is CASSSLEGAETQYF. Written as DNA, the CDR3 is TGTGCCAGTAGCAGTTTGGAGGGGGCTGAGACCCAGTACTTC.